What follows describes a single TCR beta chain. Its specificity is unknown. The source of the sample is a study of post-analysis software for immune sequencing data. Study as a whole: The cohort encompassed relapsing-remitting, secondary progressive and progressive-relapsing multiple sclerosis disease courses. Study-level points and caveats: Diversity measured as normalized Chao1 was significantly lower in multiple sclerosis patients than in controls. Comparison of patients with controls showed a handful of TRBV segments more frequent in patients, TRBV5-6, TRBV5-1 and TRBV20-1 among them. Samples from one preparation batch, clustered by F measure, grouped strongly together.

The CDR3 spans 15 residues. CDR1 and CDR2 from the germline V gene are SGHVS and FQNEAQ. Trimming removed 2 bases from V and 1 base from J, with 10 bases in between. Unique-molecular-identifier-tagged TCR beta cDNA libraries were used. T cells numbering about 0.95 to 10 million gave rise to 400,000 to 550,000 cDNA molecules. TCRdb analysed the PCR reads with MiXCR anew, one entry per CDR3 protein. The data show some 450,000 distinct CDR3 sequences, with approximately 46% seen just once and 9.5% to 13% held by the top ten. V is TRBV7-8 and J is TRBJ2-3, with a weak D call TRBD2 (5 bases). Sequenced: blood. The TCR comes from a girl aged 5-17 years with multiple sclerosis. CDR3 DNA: TGTGCCAGCAGCTTACGGCGGGTAGGCACAGATACGCAGTATTTT. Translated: CASSLRRVGTDTQYF.